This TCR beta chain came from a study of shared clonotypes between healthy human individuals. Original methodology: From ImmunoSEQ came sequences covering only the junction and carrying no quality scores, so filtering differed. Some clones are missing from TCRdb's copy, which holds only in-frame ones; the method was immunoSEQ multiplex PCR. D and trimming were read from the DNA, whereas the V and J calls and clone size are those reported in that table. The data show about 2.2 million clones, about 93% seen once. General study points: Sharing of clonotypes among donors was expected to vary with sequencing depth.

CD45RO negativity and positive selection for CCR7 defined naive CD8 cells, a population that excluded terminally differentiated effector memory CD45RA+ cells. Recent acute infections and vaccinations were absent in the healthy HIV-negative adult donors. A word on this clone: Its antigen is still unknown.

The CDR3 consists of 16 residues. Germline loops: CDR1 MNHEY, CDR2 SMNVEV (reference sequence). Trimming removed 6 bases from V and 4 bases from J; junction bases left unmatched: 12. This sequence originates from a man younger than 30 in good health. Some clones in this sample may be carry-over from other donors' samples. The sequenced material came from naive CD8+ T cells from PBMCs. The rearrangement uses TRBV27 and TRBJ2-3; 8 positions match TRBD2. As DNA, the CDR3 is TGTGCCAGCAGGCCAATACCGGGGGGGGTGGCAGATACGCAGTATTTT. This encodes CASRPIPGGVADTQYF.